The clone carrying this TCR beta chain was seen a few times. Its antigen is currently unknown. Sequence at one end of the junction differs from germline and may be a read error. RNA transcripts were the template for amplifying TCR beta CDR3 regions. Primed by the HTBI set, a first-round RT-PCR was run on the TCR CDR3. TCRdb re-called the multiplex PCR reads with MiXCR, one entry per CDR3 protein. The sample includes around 340,000 distinct CDR3 sequences, roughly 20% of them seen just once. The data originate from a study of T cells in Graves' hyperthyroidism and ophthalmopathy. Study at large: Peripheral blood collection took place at initial diagnosis, before any treatment.

A lack of ophthalmopathy progression within 18 months defined stable Graves' hyperthyroidism. From roughly 9.2 ml of fresh peripheral blood, PBMCs were isolated. The study, taken as a whole, reports: Most clonotypes that expanded in the thyroid above 0.001 also showed up in blood.

Germline CDR1 is MNHEY and CDR2 is SVGEGT. This CDR3 comprises 15 residues. The source is a woman in her 50s with Graves' hyperthyroidism. Source material: blood. The chain joins TRBV6-2 or TRBV6-3 to TRBJ2-5; tentative D call: TRBD1 (5 bases). CDR3 nucleotide sequence: TGTGCCACCAGTCCCCAAAGACAGAGACAAGAGACCCAGTACTTC. Amino acids: CATSPQRQRQETQYF.